This is a list of T cell receptor beta chains from one sample in a study of T-cell memory formation after mild COVID-19. TCRdb analysed the 5' RACE reads with MiXCR anew, one entry per CDR3 protein. The data show 400,000 to 450,000 distinct CDR3 sequences, more than 15% seen once. The sample was PBMCs or a T cell subset sorted from them (not recorded which). The receptors derive from a man younger than 35 who had mild COVID-19 (a few samples of this study predate the infection). Cell type and time point are not known. Both conserved end residues are part of each CDR3. A D gene is named only where the DNA matches it firmly. Only some rows state a clone size, as once, few, many or a class for expanded clones.

V gene: TRBV30
J gene: TRBJ1-2
D gene: NA
CDR3 length: 13
clone size: NA
CDR3 DNA: TGTGCCTGGGGTGAGGGCGGTGGCTATGGCTACACCTTC
CDR3 protein: CAWGEGGGYGYTF

V gene: TRBV7-6
J gene: TRBJ2-3
D gene: NA
CDR3 length: 13
clone size: few
CDR3 DNA: TGTGCCAGCAGCCCACCTTCCGGGGATACGCAGTATTTT
CDR3 protein: CASSPPSGDTQYF

V gene: TRBV20-1
J gene: TRBJ1-5
D gene: NA
CDR3 length: 14
clone size: few
CDR3 DNA: TGCAGTGCTTTGGACCCAGAGGGCAATCAGCCCCAGCATTTT
CDR3 protein: CSALDPEGNQPQHF

V gene: TRBV6-2/TRBV6-3
J gene: TRBJ2-7
D gene: NA
CDR3 length: 13
clone size: NA
CDR3 DNA: TGTGCCAGCGAGGGCGGCGACTCCTACGAGCAGTACTTC
CDR3 protein: CASEGGDSYEQYF

V gene: TRBV5-1
J gene: TRBJ1-2
D gene: NA
CDR3 length: 13
clone size: many
CDR3 DNA: TGTGCCAGCAGTTTAGCAGCTAACTATGGCTACACCTTC
CDR3 protein: CASSLAANYGYTF

V gene: TRBV7-6
J gene: TRBJ2-4
D gene: NA
CDR3 length: 14
clone size: NA
CDR3 DNA: TGTGCCAGCAGCCCCTTGGGGGGCAGTAACATTCAGTACTTC
CDR3 protein: CASSPLGGSNIQYF

V gene: TRBV5-1
J gene: TRBJ2-5
D gene: NA
CDR3 length: 14
clone size: few
CDR3 DNA: TGCGCCAGCAGCTTGGTACGGGCTCAAGAGACCCAGTACTTC
CDR3 protein: CASSLVRAQETQYF

V gene: TRBV5-1
J gene: TRBJ1-1
D gene: TRBD1
CDR3 length: 15
clone size: NA
CDR3 DNA: TGCGCCAGCAGCTTGGGCCCGACAGGGTCGACTGAAGCTTTCTTT
CDR3 protein: CASSLGPTGSTEAFF

V gene: TRBV20-1
J gene: TRBJ2-5
D gene: TRBD2
CDR3 length: 15
clone size: NA
CDR3 DNA: TGCAGTGCACCGGCTAGCGGGGGGGCTTGGGAGACCCAGTACTTC
CDR3 protein: CSAPASGGAWETQYF

V gene: TRBV6-4
J gene: TRBJ2-5
D gene: TRBD1
CDR3 length: 15
clone size: NA
CDR3 DNA: TGTGCCAGCAGACGGACAGGACGCTCCCAAGAGACCCAGTACTTC
CDR3 protein: CASRRTGRSQETQYF

V gene: TRBV4-3
J gene: TRBJ1-1
D gene: TRBD1
CDR3 length: 17
clone size: few
CDR3 DNA: TGCGCCAGCAGCCAAGTCGGGACAGGCGGGGATGGCACTGAAGCTTTCTTT
CDR3 protein: CASSQVGTGGDGTEAFF

V gene: TRBV11-1
J gene: TRBJ2-7
D gene: TRBD2
CDR3 length: 15
clone size: NA
CDR3 DNA: TGTGCCAGCAGCTTAGCCCTAGCGGGGAACGTCGAGCAGTACTTC
CDR3 protein: CASSLALAGNVEQYF

V gene: TRBV6-5
J gene: TRBJ2-1
D gene: TRBD1
CDR3 length: 17
clone size: NA
CDR3 DNA: TGTGCCAGCAGTTACTGGGCATCGGGACAGGGAAACAATGAGCAGTTCTTC
CDR3 protein: CASSYWASGQGNNEQFF

V gene: TRBV12-3/TRBV12-4
J gene: TRBJ1-1
D gene: TRBD1
CDR3 length: 14
clone size: few
CDR3 DNA: TGTGCCAGCTCAGGGGGCGCGTTGGGCACTGAAGCTTTCTTT
CDR3 protein: CASSGGALGTEAFF

V gene: TRBV7-3
J gene: TRBJ2-2
D gene: TRBD1
CDR3 length: 14
clone size: once
CDR3 DNA: TGTGCCAGCGGGACAGGTTCGAACACCGGGGAGCTGTTTTTT
CDR3 protein: CASGTGSNTGELFF

V gene: TRBV6-2/TRBV6-3
J gene: TRBJ2-2
D gene: NA
CDR3 length: 16
clone size: few
CDR3 DNA: TGTGCCAGCAGCCCATGGGAGGCATGGGGGATCGGGGAGCTGTTTTTT
CDR3 protein: CASSPWEAWGIGELFF

V gene: TRBV18
J gene: TRBJ1-2
D gene: TRBD1
CDR3 length: 13
clone size: NA
CDR3 DNA: TGTGCCAGCTCAGTGGGACAGAACTATGGCTACACCTTC
CDR3 protein: CASSVGQNYGYTF

V gene: TRBV5-1
J gene: TRBJ2-7
D gene: NA
CDR3 length: 13
clone size: NA
CDR3 DNA: TGCGCCAGCAGCTTTCCCCGGGCCTACGAGCAGTACTTC
CDR3 protein: CASSFPRAYEQYF

V gene: TRBV5-1
J gene: TRBJ2-3
D gene: NA
CDR3 length: 14
clone size: NA
CDR3 DNA: TGCGCCAGCTGCCTGCAACATCAGGGGGGTACGCAGTATTTT
CDR3 protein: CASCLQHQGGTQYF

V gene: TRBV5-1
J gene: TRBJ1-1
D gene: TRBD1
CDR3 length: 15
clone size: NA
CDR3 DNA: TGCGCCAGCAGACCGGACAGGGGAGGGGGCACTGAAGCTTTCTTT
CDR3 protein: CASRPDRGGGTEAFF

V gene: TRBV12-3/TRBV12-4
J gene: TRBJ2-3
D gene: NA
CDR3 length: 15
clone size: NA
CDR3 DNA: TGTGCCAGCAGTTTGGACCGGACAGGCACAGATACGCAGTATTTT
CDR3 protein: CASSLDRTGTDTQYF

V gene: TRBV7-6
J gene: TRBJ2-6
D gene: TRBD1
CDR3 length: 22
clone size: few
CDR3 DNA: TGTGCCAGCAGCTTGAGGGTGTTTGGTCCGGGACAGAAATCCTCTGGGGCCAACGTCCTGACTTTC
CDR3 protein: CASSLRVFGPGQKSSGANVLTF

V gene: TRBV6-2/TRBV6-3
J gene: TRBJ2-1
D gene: NA
CDR3 length: 15
clone size: few
CDR3 DNA: TGTGCCAGCAACTCCGGGGAGATTCGCGGCGATGAGCAGTTCTTC
CDR3 protein: CASNSGEIRGDEQFF

V gene: TRBV6-2/TRBV6-3
J gene: TRBJ2-5
D gene: NA
CDR3 length: 15
clone size: few
CDR3 DNA: TGTGCCAGCAGCGACCCGACTAGATACGAAGAGACCCAGTACTTC
CDR3 protein: CASSDPTRYEETQYF

V gene: TRBV6-6
J gene: TRBJ2-1
D gene: NA
CDR3 length: 13
clone size: NA
CDR3 DNA: TGTGCCAGCAGTTACCAGGCCTACAATGAGCAGTTCTTC
CDR3 protein: CASSYQAYNEQFF

V gene: TRBV20-1
J gene: TRBJ1-1
D gene: TRBD1
CDR3 length: 12
clone size: NA
CDR3 DNA: TGCAGTACGGACAGGGGGTTTCACGAAGCTTTCTTT
CDR3 protein: CSTDRGFHEAFF

V gene: TRBV12-3/TRBV12-4
J gene: TRBJ1-6
D gene: NA
CDR3 length: 14
clone size: NA
CDR3 DNA: TGTGCCAGCAGTTTGAACAGGAGGTTCTCACCCCTCCACTTT
CDR3 protein: CASSLNRRFSPLHF

V gene: TRBV5-1
J gene: TRBJ1-2
D gene: NA
CDR3 length: 14
clone size: NA
CDR3 DNA: TGCGCCAGCAGCGGCAACAGGGTGTCAGGTGGCTACACCTTC
CDR3 protein: CASSGNRVSGGYTF

V gene: TRBV20-1
J gene: TRBJ2-7
D gene: NA
CDR3 length: 12
clone size: few
CDR3 DNA: TGCAGTGCTAAACACCCGTCCTACGAGCAGTACTTC
CDR3 protein: CSAKHPSYEQYF

V gene: TRBV7-6
J gene: TRBJ1-1
D gene: NA
CDR3 length: 15
clone size: NA
CDR3 DNA: TGTGCCAGCAGCTTAGCGAGCGATTCTCCGGCTGAAGCTTTCTTT
CDR3 protein: CASSLASDSPAEAFF

V gene: TRBV6-2/TRBV6-3
J gene: TRBJ2-2
D gene: NA
CDR3 length: 13
clone size: NA
CDR3 DNA: TGTGCCAGCAGTTACGGGTTCGCCGGGGAGCTGTTTTTT
CDR3 protein: CASSYGFAGELFF